This is a list of T cell receptor beta chains from one sample in a study of cytomegalovirus exposure and HLA in healthy donors. Sequenced by immunoSEQ multiplex PCR; TCRdb stores in-frame clones only, minus some. The sample yields 100,000 or so clones, roughly 70% seen once. Sequencing input: PBMCs. The source is a man aged 40-55 years in good health and CMV-seropositive. Each CDR3 is given with its conserved first and last residue. A D gene is named only where the DNA matches it firmly. The size entry is marked missing in some rows and otherwise reads once, few, many or a size class.

TRBJ2-6,TRBV19,TRBD1,NA,CASSTPGQGPDGSGANVLTF,TGTGCCAGTAGTACACCCGGACAGGGGCCAGATGGGTCTGGGGCCAACGTCCTGACTTTC
TRBJ1-5,TRBV19,NA,few,CASSIVAARGNQPQHF,TGTGCCAGTAGTATAGTCGCGGCACGGGGCAATCAGCCCCAGCATTTT
TRBJ2-1,TRBV15,TRBD1,NA,CATSRDLGSGGVDEQFF,TGTGCCACCAGCAGAGATCTTGGGTCAGGGGGTGTAGATGAGCAGTTCTTC
TRBJ1-1,TRBV7-8,NA,NA,CASSARTVNTEAFF,TGTGCCAGCAGCGCACGGACAGTGAACACTGAAGCTTTCTTT
TRBJ2-7,TRBV9,TRBD1,NA,CASSGTGTGGYEQYF,TGTGCCAGCAGCGGCACCGGGACAGGGGGCTACGAGCAGTACTTC
TRBJ2-5,TRBV5-4,NA,NA,CASSFSTGQETQYF,TGTGCCAGCAGCTTCTCGACAGGCCAAGAGACCCAGTACTTC
TRBJ1-2,TRBV7-9,NA,once,CASSLLEGADYTF,TGTGCCAGCAGCTTATTAGAAGGGGCTGACTACACCTTC
TRBJ2-1,TRBV4-1,NA,NA,CASSQVQEYNEQFF,TGCGCCAGCAGCCAAGTCCAGGAATACAATGAGCAGTTCTTC
TRBJ2-2,TRBV7-8,NA,NA,CASSAPHGGELFF,TGTGCCAGCAGCGCCCCCCACGGCGGGGAGCTGTTTTTT
TRBJ2-3,TRBV7-3,TRBD2,NA,CASSIGTTGTDTQYF,TGTGCCAGCAGCATCGGGACTACTGGCACAGATACGCAGTATTTT
TRBJ1-2,TRBV18,NA,NA,CASSRQLEDNHTF,TGTGCCAGCTCACGACAGCTTGAGGATAACCACACCTTC
TRBJ2-1,TRBV9,NA,few,CASSPRDGGGEQFF,TGTGCCAGCAGCCCTCGTGATGGGGGAGGTGAGCAGTTCTTC
TRBJ2-3,TRBV5-1,NA,few,CASSLDRGSTDTQYF,TGCGCCAGCAGCTTGGACCGGGGGAGCACAGATACGCAGTATTTT
TRBJ2-1,TRBV9,NA,NA,CASSAGRRDKDEQFF,TGTGCCAGCAGCGCTGGGCGTAGAGATAAGGATGAGCAGTTCTTC
TRBJ2-3,TRBV7-8,NA,NA,CASNPSIADTQYF,TGTGCCAGCAATCCAAGTATAGCAGATACGCAGTATTTT
TRBJ2-3,TRBV30,NA,NA,CARLTGDTQYF,TGTGCCCGGCTAACGGGGGATACGCAGTATTTT
TRBJ1-1,TRBV6-4,NA,NA,CASSETGRGTEAFF,TGTGCCAGCAGTGAAACTGGGCGCGGGACTGAAGCTTTCTTT
TRBJ2-3,TRBV19,NA,NA,CASRVAVSTDTQYF,TGTGCCAGTAGAGTAGCGGTCAGCACAGATACGCAGTATTTT
TRBJ2-3,TRBV7-8,TRBD2,many,CASSLRDYSSTDTQYF,TGTGCCAGCAGCTTGCGGGACTACTCTAGCACAGATACGCAGTATTTT
TRBJ2-2,TRBV14,NA,NA,CASSQVSTGELFF,TGTGCCAGCAGCCAAGTATCGACCGGGGAGCTGTTTTTT
TRBJ1-1,TRBV5-6,NA,few,CASSAGTLNTEAFF,TGTGCCAGCAGCGCCGGGACACTGAACACTGAAGCTTTCTTT
TRBJ2-7,TRBV28,TRBD1,NA,CASTFTGGFTYEQYF,TGTGCCAGTACCTTCACAGGGGGCTTTACCTACGAGCAGTACTTC
TRBJ1-2,TRBV5-4,NA,NA,CASSLGGQQVYGYTF,TGTGCCAGCAGCTTGGGGGGGCAGCAGGTTTATGGCTACACCTTC
TRBJ2-3,TRBV7-2,NA,NA,CASSLVGVAASTDTQYF,TGTGCCAGCAGCTTAGTCGGGGTAGCCGCTAGCACAGATACGCAGTATTTT
TRBJ2-2,TRBV19,NA,NA,CASRNSSTGELFF,TGTGCCAGTAGAAACAGTAGCACCGGGGAGCTGTTTTTT
TRBJ2-5,TRBV29-1,NA,NA,CSVSDYQETQYF,TGCAGCGTCTCCGACTATCAAGAGACCCAGTACTTC
TRBJ1-1,TRBV4-3,TRBD1,NA,CASSQDLQGGTEAFF,TGCGCCAGCAGCCAAGATTTACAGGGGGGCACTGAAGCTTTCTTT
TRBJ2-2,TRBV7-2,TRBD1,NA,CASSSRQGKTGELFF,TGTGCCAGCAGCTCTCGACAGGGTAAAACCGGGGAGCTGTTTTTT